This T cell receptor beta chain was obtained from a study of control samples from healthy donors and cancer patients. Some clones are missing from TCRdb's copy, which holds only in-frame ones; the method was immunoSEQ multiplex PCR. The sample carries approximately 150,000 clones, approximately 94% recorded once. Germline V lookup: CDR1 MNHEY, CDR2 SMNVEV (reference sequence). The ends were cut back, 5 bases at V and 6 bases at J, with 16 bases in the middle. The CDR3 extends over 15 amino acids. The sample comprised blood. The gene calls are TRBV27 and TRBJ2-2; D might be TRBD1 or TRBD2, each matching 7 bases. This sequence originates from a man aged 40-55 years in good health. The DNA of the CDR3 is TGTGCCAGCAGTCTTTGGGCAGGGGGGGCCGGGGAGCTGTTTTTT. Amino acid sequence: CASSLWAGGAGELFF.